The entry that follows covers one TCR beta chain sequence. Its antigen remains unknown. This entry is derived from a study of follicular helper T cells after annual influenza vaccination. Notes on the study in general: Day 7 ICOS+CD38+ clones later appeared mostly in ICOS-CD38- cTfh. ICOS+CD38+ cTfh clonality tracked population frequency, and its change tracked circulating plasmablast change.

The V and J ends lost 2 bases and 2 bases, in that order; junction bases with no gene match: 4. Per germline, CDR1 MNHEY and CDR2 SVGAGI. This CDR3 has 15 amino acids. Generated by immunoSEQ multiplex PCR, the TCRdb table keeps only in-frame clones and is missing some. The sample includes some 6,200 clones, 84% of them seen just once. As to time point: 2015-2016 season, 7 days after influenza vaccination. This chain uses TRBV6-5 with TRBJ2-7; 9 nucleotides match TRBD2. This TCR came from an adult who received the influenza vaccine. The input for sequencing was CXCR5- memory CD4+ T cells sorted from blood, taken 7 days after influenza vaccination. The CDR3 reads CASSYLAGGTYEQYF. DNA for the CDR3: TGTGCCAGCAGTTACCTTGCGGGAGGGACCTACGAGCAGTACTTC.